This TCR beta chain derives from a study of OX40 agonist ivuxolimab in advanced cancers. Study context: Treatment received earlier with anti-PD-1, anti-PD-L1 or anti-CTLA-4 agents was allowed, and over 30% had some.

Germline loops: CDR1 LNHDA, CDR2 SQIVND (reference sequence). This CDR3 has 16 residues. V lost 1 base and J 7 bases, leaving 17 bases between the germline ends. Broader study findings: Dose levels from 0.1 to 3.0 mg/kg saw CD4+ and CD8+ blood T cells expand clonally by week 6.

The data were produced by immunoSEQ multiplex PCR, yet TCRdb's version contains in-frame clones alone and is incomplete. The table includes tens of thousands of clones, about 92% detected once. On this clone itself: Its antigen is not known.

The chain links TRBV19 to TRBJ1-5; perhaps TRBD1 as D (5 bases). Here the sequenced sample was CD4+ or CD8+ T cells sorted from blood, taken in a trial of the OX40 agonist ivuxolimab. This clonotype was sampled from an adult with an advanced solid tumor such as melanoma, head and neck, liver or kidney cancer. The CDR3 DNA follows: TGTGCCAGTAGTATAGGAGGGTCGGAGCGGGGCCAGCCCCAGCATTTT. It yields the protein CASSIGGSERGQPQHF.